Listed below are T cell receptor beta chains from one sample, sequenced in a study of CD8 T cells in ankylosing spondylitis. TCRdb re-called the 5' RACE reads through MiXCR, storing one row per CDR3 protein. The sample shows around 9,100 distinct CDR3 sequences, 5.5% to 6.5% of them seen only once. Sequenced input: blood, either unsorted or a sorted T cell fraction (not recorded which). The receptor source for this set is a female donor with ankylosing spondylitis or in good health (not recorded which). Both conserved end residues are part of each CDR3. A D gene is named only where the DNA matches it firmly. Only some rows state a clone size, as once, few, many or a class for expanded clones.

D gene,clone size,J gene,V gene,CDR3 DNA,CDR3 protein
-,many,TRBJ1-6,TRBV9,TGTGCCAGCAGCGTAGGCCTCGGGGGGCATTCACCCCTCCACTTT,CASSVGLGGHSPLHF
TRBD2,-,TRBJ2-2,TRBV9,TGTGCCAGCAGCGCCCTAGCGGGTAGCACCGGGGAGCTGTTTTTT,CASSALAGSTGELFF
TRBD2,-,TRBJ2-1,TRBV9,TGTGCCAGCAGCCCCCCAACTAGCGGGAGCGGCAATGAGCAGTTCTTC,CASSPPTSGSGNEQFF
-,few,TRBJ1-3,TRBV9,TGTGCCAGCAGCGCGAATAACCAGGGATCTGGAAACACCATATATTTT,CASSANNQGSGNTIYF
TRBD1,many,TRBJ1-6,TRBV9,TGTGCCAGCAGCGTTACAGGGGGCGATTCACCCCTCCACTTT,CASSVTGGDSPLHF
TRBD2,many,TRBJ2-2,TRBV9,TGTGCCGGAAGCGGGGGGGCGGCCGGGGAGCTGTTTTTT,CAGSGGAAGELFF
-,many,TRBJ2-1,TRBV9,TGTGCCAGCAGCCCTAGGGGGGACTTGGGCAATGAGCAGTTCTTC,CASSPRGDLGNEQFF
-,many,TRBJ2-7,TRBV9,TGTGCCAGCAGCCCCCAGGTTAAGGGCCACGAGCAGTACTTC,CASSPQVKGHEQYF
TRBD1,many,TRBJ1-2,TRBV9,TGTGCCAGCACCGCTCCCGGGACAGGGCCTTCTGGCTACACCTTC,CASTAPGTGPSGYTF
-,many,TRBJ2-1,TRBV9,TGTGCCAGCAGCGTAGGCGGAGCGACAGACGATGAGCAGTTCTTC,CASSVGGATDDEQFF
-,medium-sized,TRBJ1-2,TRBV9,TGTGCCAGCAGCCCCCGGGACTCTCGTAACTATGGCTACACCTTC,CASSPRDSRNYGYTF
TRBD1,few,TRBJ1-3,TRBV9,TGTGCCAGCAGCCCTGGGACAGATCCATCTGGAAACACCATATATTTT,CASSPGTDPSGNTIYF
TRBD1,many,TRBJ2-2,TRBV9,TGTGCCAGCAGCGCGGACAGGGCGGGCGGGGAGCTGTTTTTT,CASSADRAGGELFF
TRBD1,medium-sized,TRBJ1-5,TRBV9,TGTGCCAGCAGCACAGGGGGCCAGGGCCATCAGCCCCAGCATTTT,CASSTGGQGHQPQHF
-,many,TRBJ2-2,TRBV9,TGTGCCAGCAGCCCAGGAAACACCGGGGAGCTGTTTTTT,CASSPGNTGELFF
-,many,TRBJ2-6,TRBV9,TGTGCCAGCGGTTTTGCCTCGGGGGCCAACGTCCTGACTTTC,CASGFASGANVLTF
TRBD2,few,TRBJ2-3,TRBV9,TGTGCCAGCAGCGTCTTTAGCGGGGGTAGCACAGATACGCAGTATTTT,CASSVFSGGSTDTQYF
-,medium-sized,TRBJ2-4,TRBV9,TGTGCCAGCAGCGCAGGTACCAAAAACATTCAGTACTTC,CASSAGTKNIQYF
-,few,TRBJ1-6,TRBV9,TGTGCCAGCAGCGTGAATGACGGAAGCTCCTATAATTCACCCCTCCACTTT,CASSVNDGSSYNSPLHF
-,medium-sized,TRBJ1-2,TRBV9,TGTGCCAGCAGCGCCCCACATGGGGGACGTGGCTACACCTTC,CASSAPHGGRGYTF
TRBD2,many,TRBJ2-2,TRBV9,TGTGCCAGCAGCACACGACTAGCGGGGACCCCCACCGGGGAGCTGTTTTTT,CASSTRLAGTPTGELFF
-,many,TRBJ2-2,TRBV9,TGTGCCAGCGGGGTACTTAGCACCGGGGAGCTGTTTTTT,CASGVLSTGELFF
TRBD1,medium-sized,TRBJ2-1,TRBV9,TGTGCCAGCAGCGTAGTGTCAGGACAGGGGGCGGTTAATGAGCAGTTCTTC,CASSVVSGQGAVNEQFF
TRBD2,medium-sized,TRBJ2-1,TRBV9,TGTGCCAGCAGCGTAGAAGATAGCGGGGGAGGCAATGAGCAGTTCTTC,CASSVEDSGGGNEQFF
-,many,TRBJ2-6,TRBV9,TGTGCCAGCAACCCAGGGGCTGGGGCCAACGTCCTGACTTTC,CASNPGAGANVLTF
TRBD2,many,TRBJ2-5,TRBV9,TGTGCCAGCAGCCCGAGCGGGGGGGCCCCAGAGACCCAGTACTTC,CASSPSGGAPETQYF
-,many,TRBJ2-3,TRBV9,TGTGCCAGCAGCGTAGACTCAGATACGCAGTATTTT,CASSVDSDTQYF
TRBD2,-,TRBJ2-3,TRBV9,TGTGCCAGCAGGTCCGGACTAGCGGCTGGGGATACGCAGTATTTT,CASRSGLAAGDTQYF
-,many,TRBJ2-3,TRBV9,TGTGCCAGCAGCGCCTTCGTTGGGAGTGGGACAGATACGCAGTATTTT,CASSAFVGSGTDTQYF
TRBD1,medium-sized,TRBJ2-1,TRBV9,TGTGCCAGCAGCCCCCGGGGACAGAACAATGAGCAGTTCTTC,CASSPRGQNNEQFF
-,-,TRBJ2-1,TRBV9,TGTGCCAGCAGCCCATCCCACCGGGAGCAGTTCTTC,CASSPSHREQFF
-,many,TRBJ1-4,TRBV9,TGTGCCAGCAGCGAATCAGGGTGGGATGAAAAACTGTTTTTT,CASSESGWDEKLFF
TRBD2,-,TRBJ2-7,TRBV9,TGTGCCAGCAGCTCGGGACTAGCTGCCTACGAGCAGTACTTC,CASSSGLAAYEQYF
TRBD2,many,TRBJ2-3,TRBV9,TGTGCCAGCAGCGCCGAAGGGCGGGGGACCCGCACAGATACGCAGTATTTT,CASSAEGRGTRTDTQYF
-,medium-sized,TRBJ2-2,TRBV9,TGTGCCAGCAGCCCAGGGACGGGAAACACCGGGGAGCTGTTTTTT,CASSPGTGNTGELFF
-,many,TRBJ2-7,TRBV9,TGTGCCAGCAGCGTAGATCCAGGTCAGCTCCCCTACGAGCAGTACTTC,CASSVDPGQLPYEQYF
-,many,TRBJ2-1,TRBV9,TGTGCCAGCAGTATTACGGGAAGCTCCTACAATGAGCAGTTCTTC,CASSITGSSYNEQFF